This T cell receptor (beta chain) was sequenced for a study of shared clonotypes between healthy human individuals. CDR3 length: 15 amino acids. The V gene's germline CDR1 is MNHEY and CDR2 SVGAGI. Trimming left V 6 bases short and J 0 bases short, with 12 bases between. Sequencing used immunoSEQ multiplex PCR; TCRdb keeps in-frame clones, though not all of them. The repertoire holds millions of clones, with approximately 94% as singletons. Cells designated naive CD8 were CD45RO-negative and were positively selected for CCR7, with terminally differentiated effector memory CD45RA+ cells excluded. Sequencing used naive CD8+ T cells sorted from blood. The sequence was obtained from a man aged 18 to 29 in good health. The chain joins TRBV6-5 to TRBJ1-5, with a tentative D call TRBD1 (6 bases). CDR3 sequence: CASRTRTDSNQPQHF. As DNA, the CDR3 is TGTGCCAGCAGGACTCGGACAGATAGCAATCAGCCCCAGCATTTT.